This TCR beta chain is from a study of T cell repertoires in cytomegalovirus infection. TCRdb independently ran MiXCR on the reads; one entry per CDR3 protein. Here the sample spans hundreds of thousands of distinct CDR3 sequences, roughly 36% being singletons. Study-level results: There were carriers of CMV plus the relevant HLA, and cumulative public TCR beta family frequency identified them.

As to this clonotype: Antigen: not known.

The clonotype was recovered from a human donor in good health (CMV status not recorded). Some clones in this sample may be carry-over from other donors' samples. Sequencing used cultured PBMCs, obtained from culture after CMV antigen stimulation.

The CDR3 DNA reads TGTGCCAGTAGTATAGGACGGGACAGCTCCCGGATGGATACGCAGTATTTT. This sequence encodes CASSIGRDSSRMDTQYF. This chain joins TRBV19 and TRBJ2-3; 7 bases fit TRBD1. The V gene end was trimmed by 1 base and the J gene end by 6 bases; junction bases not matched to a gene: 13. Germline-derived CDR1 and CDR2 are LNHDA and SQIVND (reference sequence). The CDR3 is 17 residues long. The whole variable domain, filled in from reference TRBV19 and TRBJ2-3, reads DGGITQSPKYLFRKEGQNVTLSCEQNLNHDAMYWYRQDPGQGLRLIYYSQIVNDFQKGDIAEGYSVSREKKESFPLTVTSAQKNPTAFYLCASSIGRDSSRMDTQYFGPGTRLTVL.